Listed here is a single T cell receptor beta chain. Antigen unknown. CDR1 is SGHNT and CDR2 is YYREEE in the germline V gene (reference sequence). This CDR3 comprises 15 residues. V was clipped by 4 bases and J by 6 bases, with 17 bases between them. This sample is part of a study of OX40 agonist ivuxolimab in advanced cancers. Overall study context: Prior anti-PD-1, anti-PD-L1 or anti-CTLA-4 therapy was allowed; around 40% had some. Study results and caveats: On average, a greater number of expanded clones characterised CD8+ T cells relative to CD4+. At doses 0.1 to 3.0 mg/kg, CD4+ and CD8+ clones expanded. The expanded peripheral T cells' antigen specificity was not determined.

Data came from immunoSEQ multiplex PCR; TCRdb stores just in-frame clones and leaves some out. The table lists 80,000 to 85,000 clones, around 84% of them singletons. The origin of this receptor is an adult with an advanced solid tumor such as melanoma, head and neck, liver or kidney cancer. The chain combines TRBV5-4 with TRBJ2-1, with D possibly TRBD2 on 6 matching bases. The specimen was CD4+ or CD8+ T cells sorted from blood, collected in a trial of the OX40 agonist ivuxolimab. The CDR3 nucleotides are TGTGCCAGCAGCCGAGATACGACTAGGGCCAATGAGCAGTTCTTC. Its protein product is CASSRDTTRANEQFF.